These 7 T cell receptor beta chains share one sample of origin, sequenced in a study of spatial heterogeneity in lung cancer. Time point in this sample: blood at routine non-recurrence follow-up after resection. Whole RNA from tumor, nontumor lung or frozen PBMC was sequenced unsorted. TCRdb reprocessed the 5' RACE reads with MiXCR, giving one entry per CDR3 protein. The sample has approximately 50,000 distinct CDR3 sequences; around 6.7% are singletons. The starting material was PBMCs, obtained at follow-up. The receptors originated from a female donor with early-stage non-small cell lung cancer.

The chain uses TRBV19 and TRBJ2-3, with D perhaps matching TRBD2 (6 bases). Trimming took off 7 bases at V and 0 bases at J, with 14 bases between the two ends. CDR1 is LNHDA and CDR2 is SQIVND in the germline V gene (reference sequence). This CDR3 region has 15 residues. The CDR3 bases are TGTGCCAGTAATAGGAGGGGCCAAAGCACAGATACGCAGTATTTT. Translated: CASNRRGQSTDTQYF.

This clonotype was counted between two and nine times. CDR3 nucleotides: TGTGCCAGCAGTGTCGGACAGGTTGGGAATGAAAAACTGTTTTTT. This sequence encodes CASSVGQVGNEKLFF. The J gene is TRBJ1-4, the V gene TRBV27; 7 bases line up with TRBD1. Germline CDR1 reads MNHEY; CDR2 reads SMNVEV (reference sequence). The CDR3 consists of 15 residues. Losses at the gene ends were 5 bases for V and 5 bases for J; bases not matched to a gene: 8.

V usage is TRBV2 and J usage is TRBJ2-7; D not resolved. This CDR3 has 13 residues. The V end was cut by 4 bases, the J end by 3 bases, with 10 bases between. Germline V gene sequence: CDR1 SNHLY, CDR2 FYNNEI. The DNA of the CDR3 is TGTGCCAGCAGTGTCGACCAGAGCTACGAGCAGTACTTC. Translating it yields CASSVDQSYEQYF.

The rearrangement joins TRBV6-5 to TRBJ1-1; D is unresolved. The CDR3 totals 14 residues. With 4 bases removed from V and 3 bases from J, the gap between germline ends came to 12 bases. Germline assignment: CDR1 MNHEY and CDR2 SVGAGI. The CDR3 sequence: CASSSPLPYTEAFF. CDR3 bases: TGTGCCAGCAGTTCACCCTTACCGTACACTGAAGCTTTCTTT.

This chain connects TRBV3-1 to TRBJ1-1, with D unclear. V lost 0 bases to trimming and J lost 1 base, with 3 bases between them. This CDR3 is 13 amino acids long. Germline CDR1 is LGHDT and CDR2 is YNNKEL (reference sequence). The CDR3 nucleotides read TGTGCCAGCAGCCAAGAGGGGAACACTGAAGCTTTCTTT. It translates to CASSQEGNTEAFF.

This clonotype was counted at least ten times. V is TRBV21-1 and J is TRBJ2-3; the table's D call of TRBD1 was not tested on the DNA. TRBV21-1 is classified as a pseudogene. The CDR3 is 14 amino acids. This CDR3 is CASSRGTDTDTQYF. The CDR3 nucleotides are TGTGCCAGCAGCAGAGGGACAGACACAGATACGCAGTATTTT.

This clonotype was counted many times. This chain uses TRBV20-1 with TRBJ2-7; perhaps TRBD2 as D (5 bases). Germline V gene sequence: CDR1 DFQATT, CDR2 SNEGSKA (reference sequence). The CDR3 has 12 residues. Trimming removed 5 bases at V and 3 bases at J, with 11 bases between. DNA for the CDR3: TGCAGTGCTTCGGGGTCGGACTACGAGCAGTACTTC. Protein sequence: CSASGSDYEQYF.